The entry that follows covers one T cell receptor (beta chain) sequence. The antigen this receptor binds is unknown. No base-level quality is on record; no much larger clone is a single base apart. The CDR3 has 13 amino acids, counting the end cysteine and phenylalanine. CDR3 DNA is the only sequence kept; it has 39 bases, read in frame from the first base. CDR1 and CDR2 were assigned from the germline V gene as SGHTA and FQGTGA. V was cut back by 5 bases and J by 4 bases, leaving a gap of 11 bases between them. The sample comes from a study of blood T cell repertoires in COVID-19 (dated by TCRdb to 2018 to 2020). With respect to the entire study: The collaborator samples originated in the United States, Italy and Spain and spanned the acute and convalescent phases of COVID-19. The samples were drawn from two sources: the first 160 participants of the ongoing ImmuneRACE study, and 1,000 to 1,500 subjects contributed by 6 global collaborators. Subjects who had been exposed to COVID-19, were actively infected with it, or had recovered from it provided the deeply sampled blood TCRbeta repertoires that made up the dataset. Where available, HLA class I and class II types were taken from metadata supplied by the sample provider and were not determined by assay-based typing. The material from the prospective study consisted of cDNA or gDNA derived from T cells, B-cell-depleted T cells, or PBMCs. Sample metadata almost always included a de-identified subject ID, COVID-19 status, age in years and sex. The repertoires were made available in a free public database intended to serve as a resource for research on the immune response to SARS-CoV-2.

Participants in the prospective study were enrolled through a virtual design, were aged roughly 18 to 100 years, and lived in roughly 24 United States geographic areas. To assign participants to cohorts, the prospective study relied on clinical history that participants themselves reported in a screening survey and a study questionnaire. For ImmuneRACE Cohort 3, a participant was defined as recovered based on two consecutive negative NP/OP PCR tests, clearance by a healthcare professional, or resolution of symptoms. Mobile phlebotomists in the prospective study collected whole blood, serum and a nasopharyngeal or oropharyngeal swab from every participant. Prospective study participants could optionally give additional blood draws and questionnaires over an approximately two-month period. Before DNA extraction, blood samples from the prospective study were shipped at room temperature or frozen.

TCRbeta CDR3 regions were amplified from genomic DNA by means of the immunoSEQ Assay, a bias-controlled multiplex PCR. The original pipeline was this. The number of nucleated cells in each sample was estimated from the amplification of reference gene primers within the assay. To quantify the absolute abundance of each unique TCRbeta CDR3 rearrangement, sequence reads were collapsed and filtered. For each sample, productive Simpson clonality was calculated as the square root of Simpson's diversity index across productive rearrangements. TCRdb took over this immuneACCESS table, retaining in-frame rearrangements with V and J assigned. Such tables are incomplete; in checked studies, under half of the missing clones stem from an unresolved V gene, and the remainder is unexplained. That table gives V, J and clone size, and the DNA gave D and trimming. The sample table holds over 200,000 clones, of which more than 85% were seen once. Roughly 10% of the sample belongs to the ten largest clones.

The paper's findings and limits, for the study overall: The amount of clinical and demographic metadata varied by source and participant and was provided uncurated.

This clonotype originated in a man aged 35-49 years who had recovered from COVID-19. Rearrangement joined TRBV7-3 to TRBJ1-2; possibly the D gene is TRBD1, per 5 matching bases. Sequencing was performed on PBMCs or T cells enriched from blood (not recorded which). The CDR3 here reads CASSLGGGYGYTF. The nucleotides read TGTGCCAGCAGCCTCGGGGGTGGCTATGGCTACACCTTC.